The clone carrying this TCR beta chain was observed a few times. The sample originates from a study of cytomegalovirus exposure and HLA in healthy donors. Study overall: About 85 million unique TCRs from HLA-typed donors were held in an early release of data.

Primers included in the PCR were 60 Vbeta and 13 Jbeta primers. Clones were sequenced by immunoSEQ multiplex PCR, and TCRdb holds only the in-frame ones, with some missing. Here the sample spans under 130,000 clones, about 12% being singletons. V dropped 8 bases and J dropped 5 bases, with 17 bases sitting between them. Germline lookup yields CDR1 MNHNY and CDR2 SVGAGI (reference sequence). The CDR3 is 14 residues long. The sample taken for sequencing was PBMCs. This TCR derives from a man aged 40-55 years in good health and CMV-seropositive. V and J are TRBV6-6 and TRBJ2-3; weak D call: TRBD2 (5 bases). The CDR3: CASSLIGRGDTQYF. The CDR3 DNA is TGTGCCAGCTCCCTAATAGGGAGAGGAGATACGCAGTATTTT.